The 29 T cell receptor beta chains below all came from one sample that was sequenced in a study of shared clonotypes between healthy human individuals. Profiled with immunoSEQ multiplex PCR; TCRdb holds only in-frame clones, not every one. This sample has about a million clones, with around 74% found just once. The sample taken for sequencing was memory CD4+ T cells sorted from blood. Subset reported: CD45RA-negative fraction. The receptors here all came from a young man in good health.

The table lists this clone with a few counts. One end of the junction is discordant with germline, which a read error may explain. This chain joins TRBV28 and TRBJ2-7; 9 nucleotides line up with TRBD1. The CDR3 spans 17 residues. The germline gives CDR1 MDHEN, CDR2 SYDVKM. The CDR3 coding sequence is TGTGCCAGCAGCTTATCGCTGGGACCGGGACAGGGCTACGAGCAGTACTTC. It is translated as CASSLSLGPGQGYEQYF.

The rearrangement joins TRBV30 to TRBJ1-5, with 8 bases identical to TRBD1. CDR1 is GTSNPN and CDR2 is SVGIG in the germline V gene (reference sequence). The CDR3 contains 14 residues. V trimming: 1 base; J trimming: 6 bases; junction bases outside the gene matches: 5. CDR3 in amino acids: CAWSAGGLGQPQHF. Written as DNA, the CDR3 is TGTGCCTGGAGTGCAGGGGGCTTGGGTCAGCCCCAGCATTTT.

For the CDR3, the DNA is TGCGCCAGCAGTGAGTCGGGTCGGGGCAAGGGGGGCAATGAGCAGTTCTTC. This sequence encodes CASSESGRGKGGNEQFF. The rearrangement joins TRBV10-1 to TRBJ2-1; possibly TRBD1 or TRBD2 for D (6 bases each). V lost 0 bases and J lost 6, with 18 bases in between. The CDR3 is made up of 17 amino acids. Germline lookup yields CDR1 WNHNN and CDR2 SYGVQD (reference sequence).

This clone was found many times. The CDR3 DNA reads as TGTGCCTGGAGCGTAGGGACCACGTACTTC. This encodes CAWSVGTTYF. The chain recombines TRBV30 with TRBJ2-7; the D call may be TRBD1 or TRBD2 (5 bases each). Trimming left V 3 bases short and J 12 bases short, with 12 bases between. This CDR3 has 10 amino acids. Looked up from germline, CDR1 is GTSNPN and CDR2 is SVGIG (reference sequence).

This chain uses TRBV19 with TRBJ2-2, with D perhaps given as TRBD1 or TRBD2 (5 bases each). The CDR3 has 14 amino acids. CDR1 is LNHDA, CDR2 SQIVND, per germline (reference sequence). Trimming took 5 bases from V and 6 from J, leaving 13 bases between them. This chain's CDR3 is CASSPAGAAGELFF. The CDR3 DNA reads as TGTGCCAGTAGTCCCGCCGGGGCCGCCGGGGAGCTGTTTTTT.

The CDR3 here is CASSWDRNTEAFF. The CDR3 coding sequence is TGTGCCAGCAGTTGGGATCGGAACACTGAAGCTTTCTTT. V and J are TRBV6-6 and TRBJ1-1; D gene uncertain. Trimming took 4 bases from V and 1 from J, leaving 7 bases between them. This CDR3 spans 13 amino acids. From germline, CDR1 is MNHNY and CDR2 SVGAGI (reference sequence).

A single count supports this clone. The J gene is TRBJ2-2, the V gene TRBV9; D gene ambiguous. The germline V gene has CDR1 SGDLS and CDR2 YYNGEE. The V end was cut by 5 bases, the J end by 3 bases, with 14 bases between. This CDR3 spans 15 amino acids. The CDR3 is CASSEMGSYTGELFF. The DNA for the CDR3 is TGTGCCAGCAGTGAGATGGGGTCCTACACCGGGGAGCTGTTTTTT. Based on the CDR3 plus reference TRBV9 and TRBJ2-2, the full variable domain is DSGVTQTPKHLITATGQRVTLRCSPRSGDLSVYWYQQSLDQGLQFLIQYYNGEERAKGNILERFSAQQFPDLHSELNLSSLELGDSALYFCASSEMGSYTGELFFGEGSRLTVL.

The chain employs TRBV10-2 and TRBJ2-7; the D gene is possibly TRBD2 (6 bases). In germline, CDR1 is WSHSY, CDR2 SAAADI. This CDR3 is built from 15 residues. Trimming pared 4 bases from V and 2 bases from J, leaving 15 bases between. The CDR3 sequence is CASSAGLLGAYEQYF. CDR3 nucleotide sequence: TGCGCCAGCAGTGCGGGACTGTTGGGGGCCTACGAGCAGTACTTC.

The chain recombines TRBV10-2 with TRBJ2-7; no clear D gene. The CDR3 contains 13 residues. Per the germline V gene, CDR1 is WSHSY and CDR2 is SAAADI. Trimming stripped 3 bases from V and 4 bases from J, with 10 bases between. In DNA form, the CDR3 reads TGCGCCAGCAGTGATAAGACTTATTACGAGCAGTACTTC. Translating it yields CASSDKTYYEQYF.

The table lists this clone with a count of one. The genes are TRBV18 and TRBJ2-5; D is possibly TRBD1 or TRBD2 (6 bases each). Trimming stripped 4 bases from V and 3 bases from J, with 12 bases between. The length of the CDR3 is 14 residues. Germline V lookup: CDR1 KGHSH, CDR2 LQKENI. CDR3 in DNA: TGTGCCAGCTCACGGGGGAGGACAGAAGAGACCCAGTACTTC. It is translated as CASSRGRTEETQYF.

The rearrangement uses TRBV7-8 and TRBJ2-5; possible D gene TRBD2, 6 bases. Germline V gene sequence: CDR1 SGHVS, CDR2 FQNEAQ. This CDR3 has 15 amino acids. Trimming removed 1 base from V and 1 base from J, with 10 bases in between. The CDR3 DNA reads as TGTGCCAGCAGCTTAGGGGTAGCGGCCCAAGAGACCCAGTACTTC. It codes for CASSLGVAAQETQYF.

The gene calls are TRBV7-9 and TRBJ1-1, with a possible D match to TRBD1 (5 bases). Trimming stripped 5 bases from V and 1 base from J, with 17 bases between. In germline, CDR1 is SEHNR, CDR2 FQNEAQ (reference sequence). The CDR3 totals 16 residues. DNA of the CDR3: TGTGCCAGCAGCAGAAGAACAGGTATCCGGAACACTGAAGCTTTCTTT. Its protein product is CASSRRTGIRNTEAFF.

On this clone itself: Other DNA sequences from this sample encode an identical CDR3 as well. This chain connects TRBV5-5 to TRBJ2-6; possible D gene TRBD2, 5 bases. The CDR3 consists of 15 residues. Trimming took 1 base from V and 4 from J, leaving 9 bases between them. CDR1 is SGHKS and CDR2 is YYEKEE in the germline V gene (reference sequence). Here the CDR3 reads CASSLTDSGANVLTF. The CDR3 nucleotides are TGTGCCAGCAGCTTGACGGACTCCGGGGCCAACGTCCTGACTTTC.

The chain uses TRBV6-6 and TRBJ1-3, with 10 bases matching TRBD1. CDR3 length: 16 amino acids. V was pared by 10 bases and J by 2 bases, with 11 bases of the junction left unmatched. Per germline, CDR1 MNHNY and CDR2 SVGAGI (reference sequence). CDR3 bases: TGTGCCACTCTAGACAGGGGGCGAGCAACTGGAAACACCATATATTTT. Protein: CATLDRGRATGNTIYF.

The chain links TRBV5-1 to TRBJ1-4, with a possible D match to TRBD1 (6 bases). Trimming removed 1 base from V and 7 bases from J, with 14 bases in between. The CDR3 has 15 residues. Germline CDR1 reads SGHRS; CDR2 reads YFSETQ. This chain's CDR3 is CASSLSAQGGEKLFF. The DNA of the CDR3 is TGCGCCAGCAGCTTGTCGGCACAGGGCGGTGAAAAACTGTTTTTT. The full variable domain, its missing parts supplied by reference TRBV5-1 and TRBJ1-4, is KAGVTQTPRYLIKTRGQQVTLSCSPISGHRSVSWYQQTPGQGLQFLFEYFSETQRNKGNFPGRFSGRQFSNSRSEMNVSTLELGDSALYLCASSLSAQGGEKLFFGSGTQLSVL.

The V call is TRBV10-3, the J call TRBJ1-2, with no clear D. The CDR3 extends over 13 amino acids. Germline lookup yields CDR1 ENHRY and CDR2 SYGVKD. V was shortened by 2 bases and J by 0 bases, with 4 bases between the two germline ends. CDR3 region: CAISEPTNYGYTF. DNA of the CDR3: TGTGCCATCAGTGAGCCAACTAACTATGGCTACACCTTC.

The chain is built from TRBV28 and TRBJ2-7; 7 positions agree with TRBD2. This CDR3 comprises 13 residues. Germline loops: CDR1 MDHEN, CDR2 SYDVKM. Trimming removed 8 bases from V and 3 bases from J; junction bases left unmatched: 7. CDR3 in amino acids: CASSWGGFYEQYF. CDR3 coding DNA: TGTGCCAGCTCATGGGGGGGATTCTACGAGCAGTACTTC.

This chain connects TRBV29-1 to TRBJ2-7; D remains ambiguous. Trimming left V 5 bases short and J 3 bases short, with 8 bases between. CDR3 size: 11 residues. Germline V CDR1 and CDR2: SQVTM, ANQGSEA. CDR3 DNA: TGCAGCGTTCGGAGTAACTACGAGCAGTACTTC. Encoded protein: CSVRSNYEQYF.

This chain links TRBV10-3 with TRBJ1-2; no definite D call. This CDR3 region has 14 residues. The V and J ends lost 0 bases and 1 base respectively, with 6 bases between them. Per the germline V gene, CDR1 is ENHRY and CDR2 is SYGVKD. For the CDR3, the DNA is TGTGCCATCAGTGAGTCTGGGGATAACTATGGCTACACCTTC. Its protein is CAISESGDNYGYTF.

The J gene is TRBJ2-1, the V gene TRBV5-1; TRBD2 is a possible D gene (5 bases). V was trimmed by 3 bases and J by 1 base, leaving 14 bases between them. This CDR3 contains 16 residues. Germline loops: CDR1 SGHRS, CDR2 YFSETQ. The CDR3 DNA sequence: TGCGCCAGCAGCTCCCCCTCGGGGAGATCCTACAATGAGCAGTTCTTC. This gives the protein CASSSPSGRSYNEQFF.

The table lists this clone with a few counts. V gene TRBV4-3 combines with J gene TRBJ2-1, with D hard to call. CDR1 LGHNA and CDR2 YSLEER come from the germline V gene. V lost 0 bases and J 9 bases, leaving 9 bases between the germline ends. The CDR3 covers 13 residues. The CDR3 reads CASSQEPRSEQFF. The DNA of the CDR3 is TGCGCCAGCAGCCAAGAGCCTAGATCTGAGCAGTTCTTC.

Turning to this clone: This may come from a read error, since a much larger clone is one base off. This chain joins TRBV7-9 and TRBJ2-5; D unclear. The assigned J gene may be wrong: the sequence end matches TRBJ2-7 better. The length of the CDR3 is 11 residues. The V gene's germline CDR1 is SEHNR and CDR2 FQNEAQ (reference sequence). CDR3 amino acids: CASSKSYEQYF. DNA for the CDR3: TGTGCCAGCAGTAAATCCTACGAGCAGTACTTC.

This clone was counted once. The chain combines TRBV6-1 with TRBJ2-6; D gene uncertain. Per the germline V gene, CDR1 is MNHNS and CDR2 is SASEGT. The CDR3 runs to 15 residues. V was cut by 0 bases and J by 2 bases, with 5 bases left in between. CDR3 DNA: TGTGCCAGCAGTGAAGCCTCCGCTGGGGCCAACGTCCTGACTTTC. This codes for CASSEASAGANVLTF.

CDR3 DNA: TGTGCCAGCAGTGGCACTACCGATGGTGAGCAGTTCTTC. Its protein product is CASSGTTDGEQFF. The chain combines TRBV2 with TRBJ2-1, with unresolved D. With 4 bases removed from V and 9 bases from J, the gap between germline ends came to 13 bases. The CDR3 runs to 13 residues. Germline V gives CDR1 SNHLY, CDR2 FYNNEI.

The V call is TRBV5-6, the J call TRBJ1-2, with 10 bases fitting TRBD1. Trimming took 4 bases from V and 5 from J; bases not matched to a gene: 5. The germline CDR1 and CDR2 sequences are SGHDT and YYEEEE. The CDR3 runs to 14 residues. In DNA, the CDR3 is TGTGCCAGCAGCGGGGACAGGGGAAGATATGGCTACACCTTC. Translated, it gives CASSGDRGRYGYTF.

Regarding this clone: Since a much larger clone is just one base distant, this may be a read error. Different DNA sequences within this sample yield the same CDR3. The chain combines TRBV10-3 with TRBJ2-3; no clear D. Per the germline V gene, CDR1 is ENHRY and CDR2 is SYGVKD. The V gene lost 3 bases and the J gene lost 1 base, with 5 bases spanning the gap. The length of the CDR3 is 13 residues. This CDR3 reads CAISESRTDTQYF. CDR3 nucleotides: TGTGCCATCAGTGAATCCCGCACAGATACGCAGTATTTT.

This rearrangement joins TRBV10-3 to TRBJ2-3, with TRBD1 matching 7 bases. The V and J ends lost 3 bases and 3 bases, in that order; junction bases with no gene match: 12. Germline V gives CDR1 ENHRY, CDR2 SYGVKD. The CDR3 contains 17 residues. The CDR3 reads CAISDNPDRVKTDTQYF. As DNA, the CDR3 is TGTGCCATCAGTGACAATCCCGACAGGGTTAAGACAGATACGCAGTATTTT.

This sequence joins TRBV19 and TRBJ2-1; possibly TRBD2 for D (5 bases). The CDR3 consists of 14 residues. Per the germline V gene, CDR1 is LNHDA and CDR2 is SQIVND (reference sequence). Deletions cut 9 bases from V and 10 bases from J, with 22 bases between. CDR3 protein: CASEGRVGLGEQFF. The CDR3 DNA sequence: TGTGCCAGCGAGGGAAGGGTGGGTCTTGGGGAGCAGTTCTTC.

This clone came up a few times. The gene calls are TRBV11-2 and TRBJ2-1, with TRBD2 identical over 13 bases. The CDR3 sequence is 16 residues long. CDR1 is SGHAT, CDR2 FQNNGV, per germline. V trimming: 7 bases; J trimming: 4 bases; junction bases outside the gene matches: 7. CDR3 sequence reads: CASMRLAGGRYNEQFF. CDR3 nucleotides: TGTGCCAGCATGAGACTAGCGGGGGGCCGTTACAATGAGCAGTTCTTC.